This is a list of T cell receptor beta chains from one sample in a study of TIL therapy for anti-PD-1-resistant metastatic lung cancer. Here immunoSEQ multiplex PCR was the method, and the copy in TCRdb shows in-frame clones only, minus some. The repertoire includes 25,000 to 30,000 clones, 63% of them detected once, and around 16% sits in the top ten. The specimen was tumor tissue, collected at baseline. The receptors here all came from a woman aged 30 to 85 with non-small cell lung cancer. CDR3s include the opening cysteine and the closing phenylalanine or tryptophan. D genes are given only for firm matches. Size values are once, few and many counts, or a class for expanded clones, and some rows have none.

j_call d_call v_call clone_size cdr3_length cdr3_aa cdr3_nt
TRBJ2-7 NA TRBV5-5 few 14 CASSVGQPPYEQYF TGTGCCAGCAGCGTCGGACAGCCTCCCTACGAGCAGTACTTC
TRBJ2-6 NA TRBV30 NA 15 CAWTGSDPGANVLTF TGTGCCTGGACAGGGTCGGATCCTGGGGCCAACGTCCTGACTTTC
TRBJ2-5 TRBD2 TRBV5-4 NA 14 CASSPGLAQETQYF TGTGCCAGCAGCCCGGGACTAGCGCAAGAGACCCAGTACTTC
TRBJ1-3 NA TRBV6-6 few 15 CASSGQSSSGNTIYF TGTGCCAGCAGCGGACAGAGTTCCTCTGGAAACACCATATATTTT
TRBJ2-7 NA TRBV14 NA 13 CASRTDGAYEQYF TGTGCCAGCAGGACAGACGGGGCCTACGAGCAGTACTTC
TRBJ1-3 NA TRBV11-2 few 14 CASSLDNSRNTIYF TGTGCCAGCAGCTTAGATAACAGTCGAAACACCATATATTTT
TRBJ1-3 TRBD1 TRBV7-2 NA 15 CASSFDRGTGNTIYF TGTGCCAGCAGCTTTGACAGGGGGACTGGAAACACCATATATTTT
TRBJ2-7 TRBD1 TRBV5-1 few 15 CASSEAGTGFGEQYF TGCGCCAGCAGCGAGGCCGGGACAGGGTTCGGCGAGCAGTACTTC
TRBJ1-5 NA TRBV6-1 NA 15 CASSVDGTRNQPQHF TGTGCCAGCAGCGTGGACGGGACGCGGAATCAGCCCCAGCATTTT
TRBJ2-5 NA TRBV30 NA 12 CAWSSRTETQYF TGTGCCTGGAGTTCCAGGACAGAGACCCAGTACTTC
TRBJ2-6 TRBD2 TRBV5-1 NA 22 CASSLRPTLGLAGNSGANVLTF TGCGCCAGCAGCTTGAGACCAACCCTGGGGCTAGCGGGAAACTCTGGGGCCAACGTCCTGACTTTC
TRBJ2-5 TRBD2 TRBV6-6 once 13 CASSFSGRETQYF TGTGCCAGCAGTTTTAGCGGGAGAGAGACCCAGTACTTC
TRBJ2-7 NA TRBV5-6 NA 12 CASSINSYEQYF TGTGCCAGCAGCATCAACTCCTACGAGCAGTACTTC
TRBJ2-1 TRBD2 TRBV19 few 18 CASSWRLAGGVSYNEQFF TGTGCCAGTAGTTGGAGACTAGCGGGAGGCGTCTCCTACAATGAGCAGTTCTTC
TRBJ1-2 NA TRBV7-9 few 13 CASSLSQDYGYTF TGTGCCAGCAGCTTATCGCAGGACTATGGCTACACCTTC
TRBJ2-5 NA TRBV4-1 NA 16 CASSQNPTGTRETQYF TGCGCCAGCAGCCAGAATCCAACCGGGACGAGAGAGACCCAGTACTTC
TRBJ1-5 TRBD1 TRBV6-6 NA 15 CASRPDRGPGQPQHF TGTGCCAGCAGACCGGACAGGGGCCCAGGACAGCCCCAGCATTTT
TRBJ2-3 NA TRBV4-1 NA 15 CASSQDDGDTDTQYF TGCGCCAGCAGCCAAGATGACGGGGATACAGATACGCAGTATTTT
TRBJ2-7 TRBD2 TRBV27 NA 14 CASSLSGAGGEQYF TGTGCCAGCAGTTTATCTGGTGCGGGAGGCGAGCAGTACTTC
TRBJ2-2 TRBD1 TRBV11-3 NA 14 CASSLETGAGELFF TGTGCCAGCAGCTTAGAGACAGGGGCTGGGGAGCTGTTTTTT
TRBJ2-7 NA TRBV19 NA 17 CASLEDTQKVSSYEQYF TGTGCCTCCTTGGAGGACACTCAAAAGGTGAGCTCCTACGAGCAGTACTTC
TRBJ1-2 NA TRBV28 NA 14 CASRPSGSNYGYTF TGTGCCAGCAGGCCCTCGGGGTCTAACTATGGCTACACCTTC
TRBJ1-1 TRBD1 TRBV2 NA 14 CASSGQGASTEAFF TGTGCCAGCAGTGGACAGGGGGCGAGCACTGAAGCTTTCTTT
TRBJ2-7 NA TRBV10-2 NA 13 CASEVQGSYEQYF TGCGCCAGTGAGGTCCAGGGGTCCTACGAGCAGTACTTC
TRBJ2-7 TRBD2 TRBV6-6 NA 15 CASRNLAGALREQYF TGTGCCAGCAGGAACTTAGCGGGAGCTCTGAGGGAGCAGTACTTC